These 10 T cell receptor beta chains came from one sample sequenced in a study of blood T cell repertoires in COVID-19. This table comes from immunoSEQ multiplex PCR, and its TCRdb copy is limited to in-frame clones, with some not included. The sample carries about 79,000 clones, approximately 90% recorded once. Sequenced input: peripheral blood. The receptor set was obtained from an older man with active or convalescent COVID-19.

This clone was seen once. The chain carries TRBV5-1 and TRBJ2-1; tentative D call: TRBD2 (6 bases). The CDR3 totals 15 residues. With 0 bases removed from V and 2 bases from J, the gap between germline ends came to 9 bases. The V gene's germline CDR1 is SGHRS and CDR2 YFSETQ. Here the CDR3 reads CASSLGGNPYNEQFF. CDR3 sequence (DNA): TGCGCCAGCAGCTTGGGCGGGAACCCCTACAATGAGCAGTTCTTC.

The chain combines TRBV3-1 (or the pseudogene TRBV3-2) with TRBJ1-1; D possibly corresponds to TRBD1 (6 bases). The germline gives CDR1 LGHDT, CDR2 YNNKEL (reference sequence). V was cut by 4 bases and J by 1 base, with 10 bases left in between. This CDR3 spans 14 amino acids. The CDR3 loop is CASSRGQANTEAFF. The CDR3 DNA follows: TGTGCCAGCAGCCGGGGACAAGCGAACACTGAAGCTTTCTTT.

The J gene is TRBJ2-7, the V gene TRBV18; D may be TRBD1 (5 bases). The CDR3 extends over 14 amino acids. Germline V lookup: CDR1 KGHSH, CDR2 LQKENI. V was clipped by 6 bases and J by 1 base, with 13 bases between them. The CDR3 reads CASSPGAGSYEQYF. The CDR3 bases are TGTGCCAGCTCCCCTGGGGCAGGGTCCTACGAGCAGTACTTC.

The gene calls are TRBV2 and TRBJ1-2; D call uncertain. V lost 6 bases, J lost 8 bases, and 22 bases lay in between. In germline, CDR1 is SNHLY, CDR2 FYNNEI. The CDR3 is 15 residues long. The CDR3 is CASRGLQSLVWGYTF. In DNA form, the CDR3 reads TGTGCCAGCAGGGGTCTACAGTCCCTTGTGTGGGGCTACACCTTC.

This chain links TRBV9 with TRBJ1-3; 9 positions agree with TRBD1. Germline V CDR1 and CDR2: SGDLS, YYNGEE. V dropped 2 bases and J dropped 5; count of bases not matched to a gene: 2. The CDR3 totals 14 residues. The CDR3 sequence: CASSVGTGRNTIYF. The CDR3 DNA sequence: TGTGCCAGCAGCGTCGGGACAGGGAGAAACACCATATATTTT.

The chain has TRBV3-1 (or the pseudogene TRBV3-2) and TRBJ1-3, with D unclear. The CDR3 covers 14 residues. Per germline, CDR1 LGHDT and CDR2 YNNKEL (reference sequence). Trimming removed 3 bases from V and 4 bases from J, with 10 bases in between. The CDR3 DNA follows: TGTGCCAGCAGCCAGGAAAACAGCGGAAACACCATATATTTT. It codes for CASSQENSGNTIYF.

This clone was observed a handful of times. This sequence joins TRBV6-5 and TRBJ1-6, with TRBD1 identical over 10 bases. J was trimmed by 9 bases and V by 6 bases; bases with no gene match: 5. CDR1 and CDR2 (germline): MNHEY, SVGAGI. The CDR3 consists of 14 residues. CDR3 sequence reads: CASRRDRGLSPLHF. CDR3 nucleotides: TGTGCCAGCAGACGGGACAGGGGTCTTTCACCCCTCCACTTT.

The chain couples TRBV7-3 to TRBJ1-1, with D hard to call. CDR3 length: 12 residues. V lost 2 bases and J 8 bases, leaving 9 bases between the germline ends. Germline V gene lookup returns CDR1 SGHTA and CDR2 FQGTGA. CDR3 residues: CASSLQAGEAFF. CDR3 bases: TGTGCCAGCAGCTTACAGGCAGGAGAAGCTTTCTTT.

The V call is TRBV6-5, the J call TRBJ1-6; perhaps TRBD1 as D (6 bases). Trimming removed 6 bases from V and 5 bases from J, with 11 bases in between. This CDR3 has 14 amino acids. Germline lookup yields CDR1 MNHEY and CDR2 SVGAGI. DNA of the CDR3: TGTGCCAGCAGCCGGACAGCCGATAATTCACCCCTCCACTTT. It is translated as CASSRTADNSPLHF.

The CDR3 loop is CASSEDYGLFNEQFF. CDR3 sequence (DNA): TGTGCCAGCAGCGAGGATTACGGACTATTCAATGAGCAGTTCTTC. This chain connects TRBV7-2 to TRBJ2-1; tentative D call: TRBD2 (6 bases). Germline V gene data show CDR1 as SGHTA and CDR2 as FQGNSA. Trimming left V 5 bases short and J 6 bases short, with 17 bases between. The length of the CDR3 is 15 residues.